This TCR beta chain emerged from a study of T cells in Graves' hyperthyroidism and ophthalmopathy. The study, taken as a whole, reports: Stable hyperthyroidism was told apart from ophthalmopathy by a model built on 13 V-J features. Ophthalmopathy prediction by the model preceded onset by a median about 6.3 months.

This clonotype appeared a few times. What it binds is not known. What was amplified from RNA transcripts were TCR beta CDR3 regions. TCR CDR3 underwent first-round RT-PCR with the HTBI primer set. Using its own MiXCR run on the multiplex PCR reads, TCRdb lists one record per CDR3 protein. Of about 640,000 distinct CDR3 sequences listed, 20% to 25% are singletons. This TCR came from a man aged 30 to 45 with Graves' ophthalmopathy. Specimen: blood.

The CDR3 protein is CAWNRKTSGTDTQYF. CDR3 DNA sequence: TGTGCCTGGAATAGGAAAACTAGCGGCACAGATACGCAGTATTTT. V and J are TRBV30 and TRBJ2-3; TRBD2 aligns across 7 bases. Germline trimming cut 4 bases from V and 1 base from J; bases unmatched to any gene: 8. CDR1 and CDR2 from the germline V gene are GTSNPN and SVGIG (reference sequence). This CDR3 has 15 amino acids.